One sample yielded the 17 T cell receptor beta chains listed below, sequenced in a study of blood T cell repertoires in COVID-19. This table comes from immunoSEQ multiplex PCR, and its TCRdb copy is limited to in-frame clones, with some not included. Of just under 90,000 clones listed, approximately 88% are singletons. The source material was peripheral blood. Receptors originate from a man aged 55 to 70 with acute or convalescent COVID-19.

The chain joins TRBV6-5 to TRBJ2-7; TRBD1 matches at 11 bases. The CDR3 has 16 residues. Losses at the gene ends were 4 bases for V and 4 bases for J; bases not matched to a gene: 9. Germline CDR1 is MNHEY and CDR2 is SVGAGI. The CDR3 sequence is CASSLTRTGGGYEQYF. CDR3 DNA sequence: TGTGCCAGCAGTTTAACTCGGACAGGGGGCGGGTACGAGCAGTACTTC.

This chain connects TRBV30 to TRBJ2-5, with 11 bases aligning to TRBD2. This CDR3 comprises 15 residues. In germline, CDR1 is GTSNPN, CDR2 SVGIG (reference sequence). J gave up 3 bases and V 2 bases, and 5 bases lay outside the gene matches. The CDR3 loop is CAWSPLAGAEETQYF. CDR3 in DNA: TGTGCCTGGAGTCCACTAGCGGGAGCGGAAGAGACCCAGTACTTC.

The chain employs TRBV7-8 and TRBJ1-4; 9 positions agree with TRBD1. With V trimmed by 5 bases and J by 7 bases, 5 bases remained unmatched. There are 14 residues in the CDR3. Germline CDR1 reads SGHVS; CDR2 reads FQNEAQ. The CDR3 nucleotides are TGTGCCAGCAGCCCAGGGACAGGGATTGAAAAACTGTTTTTT. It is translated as CASSPGTGIEKLFF. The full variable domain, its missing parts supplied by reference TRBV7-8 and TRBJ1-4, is GAGVSQSPRYKVAKRGQDVALRCDPISGHVSLFWYQQALGQGPEFLTYFQNEAQLDKSGLPSDRFFAERPEGSVSTLKIQRTQQEDSAVYLCASSPGTGIEKLFFGSGTQLSVL.

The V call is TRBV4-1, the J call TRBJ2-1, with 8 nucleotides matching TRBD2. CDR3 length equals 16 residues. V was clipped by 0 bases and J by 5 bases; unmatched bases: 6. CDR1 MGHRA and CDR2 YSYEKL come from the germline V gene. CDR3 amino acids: CASSQDRSGRNNEQFF. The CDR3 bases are TGCGCCAGCAGCCAAGATCGAAGCGGGAGAAACAATGAGCAGTTCTTC.

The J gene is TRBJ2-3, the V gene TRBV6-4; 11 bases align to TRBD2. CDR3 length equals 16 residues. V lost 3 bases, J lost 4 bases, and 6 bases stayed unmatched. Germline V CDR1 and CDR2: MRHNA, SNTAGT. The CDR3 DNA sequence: TGTGCCAGCAGTGAATCAATAGCGGGAGGGCCAGATACGCAGTATTTT. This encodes CASSESIAGGPDTQYF.

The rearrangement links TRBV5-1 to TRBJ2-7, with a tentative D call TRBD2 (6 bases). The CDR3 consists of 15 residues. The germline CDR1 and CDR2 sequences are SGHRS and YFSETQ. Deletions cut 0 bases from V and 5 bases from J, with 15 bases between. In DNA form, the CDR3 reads TGCGCCAGCAGCTTGGAGACTAGACCTTCCCACGAGCAGTACTTC. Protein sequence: CASSLETRPSHEQYF.

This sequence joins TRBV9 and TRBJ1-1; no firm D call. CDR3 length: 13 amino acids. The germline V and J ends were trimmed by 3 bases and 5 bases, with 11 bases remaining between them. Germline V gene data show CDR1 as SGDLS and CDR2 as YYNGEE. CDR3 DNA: TGTGCCAGCAGCGATCCAGGATTAACTGAAGCTTTCTTT. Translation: CASSDPGLTEAFF.

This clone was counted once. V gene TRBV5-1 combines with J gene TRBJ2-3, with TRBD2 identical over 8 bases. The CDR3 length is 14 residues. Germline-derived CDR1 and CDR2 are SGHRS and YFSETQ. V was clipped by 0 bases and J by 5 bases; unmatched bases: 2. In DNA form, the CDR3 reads TGCGCCAGCAGCTTGGTCCTAGCGGGAGATACGCAGTATTTT. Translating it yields CASSLVLAGDTQYF.

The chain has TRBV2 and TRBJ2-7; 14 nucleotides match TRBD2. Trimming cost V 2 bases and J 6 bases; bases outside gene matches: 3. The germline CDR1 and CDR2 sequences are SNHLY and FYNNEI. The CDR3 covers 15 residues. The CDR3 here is CASSERLAGGSEQYF. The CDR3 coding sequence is TGTGCCAGCAGTGAAAGACTAGCGGGGGGGAGCGAGCAGTACTTC.

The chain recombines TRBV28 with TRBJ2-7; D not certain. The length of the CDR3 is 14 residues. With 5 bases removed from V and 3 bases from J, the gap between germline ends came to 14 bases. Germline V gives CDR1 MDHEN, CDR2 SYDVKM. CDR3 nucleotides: TGTGCCAGCAGTCGTACCGGGTCCCTCTACGAGCAGTACTTC. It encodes CASSRTGSLYEQYF.

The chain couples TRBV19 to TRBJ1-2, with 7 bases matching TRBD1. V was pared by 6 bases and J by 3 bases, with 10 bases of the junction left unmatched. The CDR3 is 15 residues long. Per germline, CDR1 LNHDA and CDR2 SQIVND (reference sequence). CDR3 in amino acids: CASRSHLGTDYGYTF. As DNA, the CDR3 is TGTGCCAGTAGGTCCCACCTCGGGACAGACTATGGCTACACCTTC.

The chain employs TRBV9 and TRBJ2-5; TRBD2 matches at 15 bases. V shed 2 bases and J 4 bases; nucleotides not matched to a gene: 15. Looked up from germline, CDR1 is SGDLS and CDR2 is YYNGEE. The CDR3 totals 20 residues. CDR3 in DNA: TGTGCCAGCAGCGTGGGGTTAGGACTAGCGGGAGGGCGACCCCCAGAGACCCAGTACTTC. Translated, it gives CASSVGLGLAGGRPPETQYF. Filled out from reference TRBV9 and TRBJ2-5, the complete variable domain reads DSGVTQTPKHLITATGQRVTLRCSPRSGDLSVYWYQQSLDQGLQFLIQYYNGEERAKGNILERFSAQQFPDLHSELNLSSLELGDSALYFCASSVGLGLAGGRPPETQYFGPGTRLLVL.

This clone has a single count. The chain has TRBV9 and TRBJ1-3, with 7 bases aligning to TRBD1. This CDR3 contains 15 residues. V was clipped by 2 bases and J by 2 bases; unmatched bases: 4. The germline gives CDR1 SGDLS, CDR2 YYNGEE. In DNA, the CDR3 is TGTGCCAGCAGCGTTATGACAGGGACTGGAAACACCATATATTTT. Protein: CASSVMTGTGNTIYF.

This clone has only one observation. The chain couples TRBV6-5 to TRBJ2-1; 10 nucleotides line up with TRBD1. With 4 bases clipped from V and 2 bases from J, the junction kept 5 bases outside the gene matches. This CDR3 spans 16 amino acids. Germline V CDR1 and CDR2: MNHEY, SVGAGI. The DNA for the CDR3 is TGTGCCAGCAGTTCGACCGGGACAGGGGCCTACAATGAGCAGTTCTTC. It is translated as CASSSTGTGAYNEQFF.

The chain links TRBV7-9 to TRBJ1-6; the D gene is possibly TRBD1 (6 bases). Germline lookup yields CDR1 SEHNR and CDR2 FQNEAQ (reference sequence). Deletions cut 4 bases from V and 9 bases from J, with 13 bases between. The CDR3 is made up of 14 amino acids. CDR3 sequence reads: CASSSTGIVSPLHF. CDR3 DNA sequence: TGTGCCAGCAGCTCCACAGGGATAGTTTCACCCCTCCACTTT.

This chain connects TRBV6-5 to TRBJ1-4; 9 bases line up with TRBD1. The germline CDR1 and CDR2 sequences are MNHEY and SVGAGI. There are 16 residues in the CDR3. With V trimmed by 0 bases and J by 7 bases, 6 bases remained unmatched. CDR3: CASSYSLGTGSEKLFF. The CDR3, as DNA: TGTGCCAGCAGTTACTCTTTGGGGACAGGGAGTGAAAAACTGTTTTTT.

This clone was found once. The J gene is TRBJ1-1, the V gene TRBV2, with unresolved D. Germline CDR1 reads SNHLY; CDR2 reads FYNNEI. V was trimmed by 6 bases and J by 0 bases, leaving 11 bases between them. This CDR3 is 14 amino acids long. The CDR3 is CASRPGMMNTEAFF. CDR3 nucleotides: TGTGCCAGCAGACCCGGGATGATGAACACTGAAGCTTTCTTT.